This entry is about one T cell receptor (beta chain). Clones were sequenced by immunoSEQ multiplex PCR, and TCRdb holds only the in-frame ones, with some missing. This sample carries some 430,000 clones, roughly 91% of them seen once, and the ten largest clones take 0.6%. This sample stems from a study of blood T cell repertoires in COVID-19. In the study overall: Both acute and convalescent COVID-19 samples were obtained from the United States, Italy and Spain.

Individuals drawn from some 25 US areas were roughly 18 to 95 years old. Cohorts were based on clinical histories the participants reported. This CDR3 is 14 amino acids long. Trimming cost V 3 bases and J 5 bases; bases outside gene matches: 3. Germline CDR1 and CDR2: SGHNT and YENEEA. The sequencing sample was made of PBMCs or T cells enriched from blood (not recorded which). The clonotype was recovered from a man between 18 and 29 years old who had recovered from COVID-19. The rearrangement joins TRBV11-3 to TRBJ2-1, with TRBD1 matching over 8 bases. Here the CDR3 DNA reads TGTGCCAGCAGCTTTGACAGGGGAAACAATGAGCAGTTCTTC. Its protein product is CASSFDRGNNEQFF. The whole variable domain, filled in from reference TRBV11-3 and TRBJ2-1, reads EAGVVQSPRYKIIEKKQPVAFWCNPISGHNTLYWYLQNLGQGPELLIRYENEEAVDDSQLPKDRFSAERLKGVDSTLKIQPAELGDSAVYLCASSFDRGNNEQFFGPGTRLTVL.